Each of the 30 T cell receptor beta chains below was sequenced from the same sample in a study of cytomegalovirus exposure and HLA in healthy donors. Assay: immunoSEQ multiplex PCR; the TCRdb copy retains only in-frame clones and omits some. This sample has 85,000 to 90,000 clones, with approximately 96% found just once. Input material: PBMCs. The receptors originated from a man between 18 and 29 years old in good health and CMV-seronegative.

This chain connects TRBV7-3 to TRBJ1-1, with a possible D match to TRBD1 (5 bases). V was pared by 5 bases and J by 5 bases, with 12 bases between. Germline V CDR1 and CDR2: SGHTA, FQGTGA. This CDR3 contains 13 residues. The CDR3 protein is CASSEQEGTEAFF. The CDR3 DNA sequence: TGTGCCAGCAGCGAACAGGAAGGGACTGAAGCTTTCTTT.

V and J are TRBV27 and TRBJ1-1; 9 bases are shared with TRBD1. This CDR3 comprises 14 residues. CDR1 is MNHEY, CDR2 SMNVEV, per germline (reference sequence). V lost 5 bases and J lost 7; bases outside the gene matches: 8. The CDR3 nucleotides are TGTGCCAGCAGTCAAACAGGGGGCAAGGATGAAGCTTTCTTT. This gives the protein CASSQTGGKDEAFF.

The chain links TRBV5-6 to TRBJ1-5, with 11 bases that match TRBD1. The germline gives CDR1 SGHDT, CDR2 YYEEEE. With 3 bases clipped from V and 7 bases from J, the junction kept 6 bases outside the gene matches. The CDR3 is made up of 15 amino acids. The CDR3: CASSSGQGAGQPQHF. CDR3 DNA: TGTGCCAGCAGCTCCGGACAGGGGGCGGGACAGCCCCAGCATTTT. The full variable domain, its missing parts supplied by reference TRBV5-6 and TRBJ1-5, is DAGVTQSPTHLIKTRGQQVTLRCSPKSGHDTVSWYQQALGQGPQFIFQYYEEEERQRGNFPDRFSGHQFPNYSSELNVNALLLGDSALYLCASSSGQGAGQPQHFGDGTRLSIL.

This chain joins TRBV6-6 and TRBJ2-7; TRBD1 matches at 8 bases. Germline V gene lookup returns CDR1 MNHNY and CDR2 SVGAGI (reference sequence). J was trimmed by 6 bases and V by 6 bases; bases with no gene match: 7. The CDR3 covers 13 residues. The CDR3: CASSRTGQGEQYV. CDR3 DNA: TGTGCCAGCAGCCGCACTGGACAGGGCGAGCAGTACGTC.

The chain joins TRBV7-9 to TRBJ1-2; no clear D. Germline assignment: CDR1 SEHNR and CDR2 FQNEAQ (reference sequence). The ends were cut back, 1 base at V and 4 bases at J, with 19 bases in the middle. This CDR3 has 17 residues. The CDR3 DNA reads TGTGCCAGCAGCTTAGATAACGAGGGTGTCATCGGCTATGGCTACACCTTC. Its translation: CASSLDNEGVIGYGYTF.

This chain joins TRBV6-4 and TRBJ1-2, with a possible D match to TRBD1 (6 bases). CDR1 is MRHNA and CDR2 is SNTAGT in the germline V gene. Trimming took off 6 bases at V and 2 bases at J, with 16 bases between the two ends. The CDR3 runs to 15 residues. The CDR3 nucleotides are TGTGCCAGCAGCCCCCGGGGGGCCGGGAACTATGGCTACACCTTC. Its protein is CASSPRGAGNYGYTF.

The CDR3 sequence is CASSEARRRLTDTQYF. In DNA, the CDR3 is TGTGCCAGCAGTGAAGCCCGGAGGAGACTTACAGATACGCAGTATTTT. V usage is TRBV6-1 and J usage is TRBJ2-3; TRBD2 is a possible D gene (5 bases). The CDR3 covers 16 residues. Germline V gene data show CDR1 as MNHNS and CDR2 as SASEGT. Trimming pared 0 bases from V and 3 bases from J, leaving 13 bases between.

The rearrangement links TRBV2 to TRBJ2-1; 13 bases agree with TRBD2. V trimming: 6 bases; J trimming: 9 bases; junction bases outside the gene matches: 8. CDR3 length: 15 amino acids. Germline-derived CDR1 and CDR2 are SNHLY and FYNNEI. In DNA, the CDR3 is TGTGCCAGCAGAGGTGGACTAGCGGGAGCGGCTGAGCAGTTCTTC. This sequence encodes CASRGGLAGAAEQFF.

The V call is TRBV27, the J call TRBJ1-1; 7 nucleotides agree with TRBD1. The length of the CDR3 is 15 residues. Losses at the gene ends were 6 bases for V and 1 base for J; bases not matched to a gene: 8. The germline CDR1 and CDR2 sequences are MNHEY and SMNVEV (reference sequence). The CDR3 region has the DNA TGTGCCAGCAGACGACTAACAGGGGCGAACACTGAAGCTTTCTTT. Residues: CASRRLTGANTEAFF.

V usage is TRBV29-1 and J usage is TRBJ1-2; no definite D call. V was clipped by 1 base and J by 0 bases, with 3 bases between them. This CDR3 has 12 residues. Looked up from germline, CDR1 is SQVTM and CDR2 is ANQGSEA. CDR3 sequence reads: CSVEAANYGYTF. The CDR3 DNA reads as TGCAGCGTTGAAGCAGCTAACTATGGCTACACCTTC. Together with reference TRBV29-1 and TRBJ1-2, the CDR3 gives the full variable domain: SAVISQKPSRDICQRGTSLTIQCQVDSQVTMMFWYRQQPGQSLTLIATANQGSEATYESGFVIDKFPISRPNLTFSTLTVSNMSPEDSSIYLCSVEAANYGYTFGSGTRLTVV.

V usage is TRBV27 and J usage is TRBJ1-5; a possible D gene is TRBD1 (5 bases). Trimming removed 3 bases from V and 3 bases from J, with 9 bases in between. The CDR3 is 14 residues long. CDR1 is MNHEY and CDR2 is SMNVEV in the germline V gene (reference sequence). In nucleotides, the CDR3 is TGTGCCAGCAGTTTTGACAGCTACAATCAGCCCCAGCATTTT. It specifies CASSFDSYNQPQHF.

This sequence joins TRBV5-1 and TRBJ1-2, with 11 bases identical to TRBD1. Germline V CDR1 and CDR2: SGHRS, YFSETQ. This CDR3 comprises 17 residues. The V gene end was trimmed by 3 bases and the J gene end by 6 bases; junction bases not matched to a gene: 13. Here the CDR3 DNA reads TGCGCCAGCAGCTCGCAACCCGGGACAGGGGGGAGGGATGGCTACACCTTC. Protein product: CASSSQPGTGGRDGYTF.

The chain recombines TRBV28 with TRBJ2-7; D remains unclear. CDR3 length: 12 amino acids. V lost 5 bases to trimming and J lost 4 bases, with 9 bases between them. Germline V gene sequence: CDR1 MDHEN, CDR2 SYDVKM. The CDR3 DNA reads as TGTGCCAGCAGTATGAACAGATACGAGCAGTACTTC. This sequence encodes CASSMNRYEQYF. Full variable domain (remainder filled in from reference TRBV28 and TRBJ2-7): DVKVTQSSRYLVKRTGEKVFLECVQDMDHENMFWYRQDPGLGLRLIYFSYDVKMKEKGDIPEGYSVSREKKERFSLILESASTNQTSMYLCASSMNRYEQYFGPGTRLTVT.

The rearrangement joins TRBV7-3 to TRBJ2-1; 11 bases match TRBD2. The CDR3 has 15 residues. With 5 bases clipped from V and 8 bases from J, the junction kept 8 bases outside the gene matches. Germline assignment: CDR1 SGHTA and CDR2 FQGTGA. In DNA, the CDR3 is TGTGCCAGCAGCCCTCGACTAGCGGGAAACTATGAGCAGTTCTTC. Translating gives CASSPRLAGNYEQFF.

The chain recombines TRBV15 with TRBJ1-2; 7 nucleotides match TRBD1. This CDR3 spans 15 amino acids. V lost 0 bases, J lost 5 bases, and 6 bases stayed unmatched. The germline CDR1 and CDR2 sequences are LNHNV and YYDKDF (reference sequence). DNA of the CDR3: TGTGCCACCAGCAGAGATAGGGACAGTAATTATGGCTACACCTTC. Amino acid sequence: CATSRDRDSNYGYTF.

The chain couples TRBV9 to TRBJ2-7; D gene uncertain. CDR1 is SGDLS, CDR2 YYNGEE, per germline. Trimming left V 2 bases short and J 3 bases short, with 9 bases between. This CDR3 is 13 amino acids long. CDR3 amino acids: CASSVSVGYEQYF. CDR3 DNA sequence: TGTGCCAGCAGCGTGAGCGTGGGCTACGAGCAGTACTTC. Full variable domain (missing parts from reference TRBV9 and TRBJ2-7): DSGVTQTPKHLITATGQRVTLRCSPRSGDLSVYWYQQSLDQGLQFLIQYYNGEERAKGNILERFSAQQFPDLHSELNLSSLELGDSALYFCASSVSVGYEQYFGPGTRLTVT.

The rearrangement uses TRBV18 and TRBJ1-1; perhaps TRBD1 as D (5 bases). The CDR3 is 14 amino acids. Germline-derived CDR1 and CDR2 are KGHSH and LQKENI. Trimming cost V 8 bases and J 0 bases, with 13 bases left between them. The CDR3 sequence is CASSGGVMNTEAFF. The CDR3 DNA follows: TGTGCCAGCAGCGGAGGGGTTATGAACACTGAAGCTTTCTTT.

This clone was detected once. V usage is TRBV4-2 and J usage is TRBJ2-3; 10 nucleotides line up with TRBD2. With V trimmed by 0 bases and J by 2 bases, 5 bases remained unmatched. The length of the CDR3 is 17 residues. CDR1 LGHNA and CDR2 YNFKEQ come from the germline V gene. CDR3 nucleotides: TGTGCCAGCAGCCAAGATGGACTAGCGGCACTCACAGATACGCAGTATTTT. This gives the protein CASSQDGLAALTDTQYF.

This chain uses TRBV30 with TRBJ2-2; D is undetermined. Germline-derived CDR1 and CDR2 are GTSNPN and SVGIG (reference sequence). With 5 bases removed from V and 3 bases from J, the gap between germline ends came to 4 bases. CDR3 length equals 11 residues. Here the CDR3 DNA reads TGTGCCTGGTCAGACACCGGGGAGCTGTTTTTT. Amino acids: CAWSDTGELFF.

V and J are TRBV9 and TRBJ1-2; 7 bases align to TRBD1. The CDR3 is made up of 15 amino acids. J gave up 1 base and V 3 bases, and 6 bases lay outside the gene matches. Germline V gene lookup returns CDR1 SGDLS and CDR2 YYNGEE. CDR3 sequence: CASSAGDSYNYGYTF. CDR3 nucleotides: TGTGCCAGCAGCGCTGGGGACAGTTATAACTATGGCTACACCTTC.

V and J are TRBV9 and TRBJ2-1; 11 bases line up with TRBD1. The V and J ends lost 3 bases and 12 bases, in that order; junction bases with no gene match: 8. In germline, CDR1 is SGDLS, CDR2 YYNGEE. The CDR3 has 14 residues. The CDR3 is CASSGTGGLGRQFF. The CDR3 DNA reads TGTGCCAGCAGCGGGACAGGGGGCTTGGGGAGGCAGTTCTTC.

This chain joins TRBV18 and TRBJ1-2, with 12 bases fitting TRBD1. This CDR3 has 15 residues. From germline, CDR1 is KGHSH and CDR2 LQKENI. The trim removed 3 bases at V and 4 bases at J, leaving 3 bases unmatched. CDR3 coding DNA: TGTGCCAGCTCACCGGGGGGACAGGGGGCCTATGGCTACACCTTC. This sequence encodes CASSPGGQGAYGYTF.

The chain has TRBV7-2 and TRBJ1-5; D uncertain. The CDR3 has 14 amino acids. V gave up 2 bases and J gave up 5 bases, with 10 bases separating them. Germline values: CDR1 SGHTA, CDR2 FQGNSA. In DNA, the CDR3 is TGTGCCAGCAGCTTAAGAGTCCTCGATCAGCCCCAGCATTTT. It yields the protein CASSLRVLDQPQHF.

This chain connects TRBV4-1 to TRBJ2-1; TRBD2 aligns across 11 bases. The V segment lost 0 bases and the J segment 6 bases; nucleotides outside the gene matches: 1. This CDR3 spans 15 amino acids. The V gene's germline CDR1 is MGHRA and CDR2 YSYEKL. The CDR3, as DNA: TGCGCCAGCAGCCAAGAAGGGACTAGCGGCAATGAGCAGTTCTTC. Residues: CASSQEGTSGNEQFF.

The J gene is TRBJ2-1, the V gene TRBV27; D is uncertain. This CDR3 is 13 amino acids long. V gave up 3 bases and J gave up 3 bases, with 6 bases separating them. Per germline, CDR1 MNHEY and CDR2 SMNVEV (reference sequence). The CDR3 loop is CASSFTYYNEQFF. Written as DNA, the CDR3 is TGTGCCAGCAGTTTCACTTACTACAATGAGCAGTTCTTC.

The chain employs TRBV19 and TRBJ1-2; TRBD1 agrees at 7 bases. This CDR3 spans 16 amino acids. With V trimmed by 5 bases and J by 4 bases, 13 bases remained unmatched. The V gene's germline CDR1 is LNHDA and CDR2 SQIVND (reference sequence). The CDR3: CASSFRSTDRPYGYTF. The CDR3 bases are TGTGCCAGTAGTTTCAGATCTACGGACAGGCCCTATGGCTACACCTTC.

The CDR3 nucleotides are TGTGCCAGTAGTATAAGTTCAGGACAGGGAATCCAGCAGTACTTC. Its protein is CASSISSGQGIQQYF. The rearrangement uses TRBV19 and TRBJ2-7; 8 nucleotides align to TRBD1. After removal of 2 bases from V and 8 bases from J, the junction contained 11 bases not matched to a gene. The CDR3 spans 15 residues. Germline V gives CDR1 LNHDA, CDR2 SQIVND (reference sequence).

The genes are TRBV30 and TRBJ1-4; 9 nucleotides agree with TRBD1. The CDR3 has 17 amino acids. The V segment lost 2 bases and the J segment 7 bases; nucleotides outside the gene matches: 14. Germline CDR1 and CDR2: GTSNPN and SVGIG (reference sequence). CDR3 sequence reads: CAWSFRDRATFGEKLFF. DNA of the CDR3: TGTGCCTGGAGTTTCCGGGACAGGGCTACGTTCGGTGAAAAACTGTTTTTT.

V gene TRBV29-1 combines with J gene TRBJ1-2; D ambiguous. Germline V CDR1 and CDR2: SQVTM, ANQGSEA. The CDR3 runs to 12 residues. V lost 4 bases, J lost 7 bases, and 13 bases lay in between. The CDR3 sequence: CSVAEGSAGYTF. The CDR3 coding sequence is TGCAGCGTTGCAGAGGGCTCCGCTGGCTACACCTTC.

This rearrangement joins TRBV6-5 to TRBJ2-7; the match to TRBD2 covers 7 bases. The CDR3 sequence is 13 residues long. Germline V CDR1 and CDR2: MNHEY, SVGAGI. V lost 9 bases and J lost 2; bases outside the gene matches: 7. CDR3 DNA sequence: TGTGCCAGTTCGCGGGGGACTACCTACGAGCAGTACTTC. Translated: CASSRGTTYEQYF.